The 7 T cell receptor beta chains below were found in one sample sequenced in a study of Ad26.COV2.S vaccination and SARS-CoV-2 variants. Repertoires were generated with immunoSEQ multiplex PCR, while TCRdb's copy carries only in-frame clones and drops some. The sample has about 350,000 clones, around nine tenths seen once. Described treatment: 15 to 20 received Ad26.COV2.S at low or high dose, single or two shots; 5 received placebo; per-sample allocation not given. Collection of the samples took place on day 63 after the first injection of vaccine or placebo. Here the sequenced sample was peripheral blood, taken in a trial of Ad26.COV2.S vaccine versus placebo. The receptors shown here come from a person between 18 and 65 years old who received the Ad26.COV2.S COVID-19 vaccine or a placebo.

V and J are TRBV7-8 and TRBJ2-4; 10 positions match TRBD2. The J segment lost 0 bases and the V segment lost 3 bases, leaving 11 bases of the junction unmatched. The CDR3 has 19 residues. Germline CDR1 is SGHVS and CDR2 is FQNEAQ. The CDR3, as DNA: TGTGCCAGCAGCTTCGGGACTAGCGACGGTGGGGTAGCCAAAAACATTCAGTACTTC. It translates to CASSFGTSDGGVAKNIQYF.

The chain carries TRBV28 and TRBJ1-1; no firm D call. Trimming pared 7 bases from V and 8 bases from J, leaving 14 bases between. This CDR3 comprises 12 residues. In germline, CDR1 is MDHEN, CDR2 SYDVKM. Written as DNA, the CDR3 is TGTGCCAGCACCTTATGGGATTCAGAAGCTTTCTTT. Translating it yields CASTLWDSEAFF. Based on the CDR3 plus reference TRBV28 and TRBJ1-1, the full variable domain is DVKVTQSSRYLVKRTGEKVFLECVQDMDHENMFWYRQDPGLGLRLIYFSYDVKMKEKGDIPEGYSVSREKKERFSLILESASTNQTSMYLCASTLWDSEAFFGQGTRLTVV.

Note on this clone: Sequence at one end of the junction differs from germline and may be a read error. The CDR3 reads CASRQGPDRGPETQYF. The CDR3 coding sequence is TGTGCCAGCAGACAAGGCCCGGACAGGGGGCCCGAGACCCAGTACTTC. This rearrangement joins TRBV3-1 (or the pseudogene TRBV3-2) to TRBJ2-5; 11 nucleotides agree with TRBD1. Germline CDR1 LGHDT, CDR2 YNNKEL (reference sequence). The CDR3 is 16 residues long.

V gene TRBV5-4 combines with J gene TRBJ2-1; TRBD2 matches 7 bases. Trimming took 4 bases from V and 5 from J; bases not matched to a gene: 6. The CDR3 totals 14 residues. Germline CDR1 SGHNT, CDR2 YYREEE (reference sequence). CDR3 in DNA: TGTGCCAGCAGCAGGGGACTATATAACAATGAGCAGTTCTTC. Encoded protein: CASSRGLYNNEQFF.

The V gene is TRBV5-1, the J gene TRBJ2-2, with D maybe TRBD1 (6 bases). The CDR3 totals 16 residues. Germline V gives CDR1 SGHRS, CDR2 YFSETQ. Trimming took 4 bases from V and 5 from J, leaving 18 bases between them. The CDR3 loop reads CASSLGWGQVTGELFF. The CDR3 DNA is TGCGCCAGCAGCCTCGGTTGGGGGCAAGTAACCGGGGAGCTGTTTTTT.

The CDR3 region has the DNA TGTGCCAGCAGCCTAGGACAGATAGATACGCAGTATTTT. Its protein is CASSLGQIDTQYF. This chain joins TRBV7-6 and TRBJ2-3; D is perhaps TRBD1 (6 bases). The length of the CDR3 is 13 residues. The V and J ends lost 5 bases and 5 bases respectively, with 11 bases between them. Per the germline V gene, CDR1 is SGHVS and CDR2 is FNYEAQ. The full variable domain, completed using reference TRBV7-6 and TRBJ2-3, is GAGVSQSPRYKVTKRGQDVALRCDPISGHVSLYWYRQALGQGPEFLTYFNYEAQQDKSGLPNDRFSAERPEGSISTLTIQRTEQRDSAMYRCASSLGQIDTQYFGPGTRLTVL.

The rearrangement links TRBV27 to TRBJ2-6; D gene ambiguous. V lost 6 bases, J lost 2 bases, and 5 bases lay in between. There are 13 residues in the CDR3. The germline CDR1 and CDR2 sequences are MNHEY and SMNVEV (reference sequence). The CDR3 DNA is TGTGCCAGCAGCCAGGCTGGGGCCAACGTCCTGACTTTC. Its protein product is CASSQAGANVLTF. Complete variable domain (other parts from reference TRBV27 and TRBJ2-6): EAQVTQNPRYLITVTGKKLTVTCSQNMNHEYMSWYRQDPGLGLRQIYYSMNVEVTDKGDVPEGYKVSRKEKRNFPLILESPSPNQTSLYFCASSQAGANVLTFGAGSRLTVL.